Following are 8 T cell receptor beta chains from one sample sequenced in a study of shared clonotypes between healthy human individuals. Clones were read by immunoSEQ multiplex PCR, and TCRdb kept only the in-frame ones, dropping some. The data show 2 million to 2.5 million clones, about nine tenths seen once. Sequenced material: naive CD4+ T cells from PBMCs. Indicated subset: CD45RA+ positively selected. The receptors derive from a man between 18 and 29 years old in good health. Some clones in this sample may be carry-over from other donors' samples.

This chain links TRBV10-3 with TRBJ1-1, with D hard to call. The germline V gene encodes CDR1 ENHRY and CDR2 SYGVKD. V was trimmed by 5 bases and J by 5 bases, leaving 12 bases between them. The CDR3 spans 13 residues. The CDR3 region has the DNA TGTGCCATCAGTAGTCCGCTCGGGACTGAAGCTTTCTTT. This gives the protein CAISSPLGTEAFF.

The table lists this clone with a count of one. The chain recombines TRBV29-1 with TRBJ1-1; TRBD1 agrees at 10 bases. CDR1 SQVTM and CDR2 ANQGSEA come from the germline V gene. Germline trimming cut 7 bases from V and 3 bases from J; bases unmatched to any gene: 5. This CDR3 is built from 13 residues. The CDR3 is CSGGQGVDTEAFF. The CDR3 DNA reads TGCAGCGGAGGACAGGGGGTAGACACTGAAGCTTTCTTT.

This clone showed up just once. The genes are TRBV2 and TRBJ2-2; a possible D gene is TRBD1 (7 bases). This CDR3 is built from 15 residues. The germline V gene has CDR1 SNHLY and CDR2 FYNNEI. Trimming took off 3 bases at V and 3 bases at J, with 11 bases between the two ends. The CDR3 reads CASSDQGGDTGELFF. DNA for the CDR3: TGTGCCAGCAGTGATCAGGGGGGAGACACCGGGGAGCTGTTTTTT.

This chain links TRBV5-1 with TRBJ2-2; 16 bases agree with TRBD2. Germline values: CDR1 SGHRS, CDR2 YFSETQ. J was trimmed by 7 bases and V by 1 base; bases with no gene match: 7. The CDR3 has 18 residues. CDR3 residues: CASSLPGLAGGPGGELFF. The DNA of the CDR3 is TGCGCCAGCAGCTTGCCGGGACTAGCGGGAGGGCCAGGCGGGGAGCTGTTTTTT.

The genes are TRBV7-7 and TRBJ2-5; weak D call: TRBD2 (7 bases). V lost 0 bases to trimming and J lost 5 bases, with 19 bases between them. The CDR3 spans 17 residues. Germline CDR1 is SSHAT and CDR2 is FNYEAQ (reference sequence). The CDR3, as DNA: TGTGCCAGCAGCTTAGCGCGAGGGGGGGGATCCGCTGAGACCCAGTACTTC. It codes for CASSLARGGGSAETQYF.

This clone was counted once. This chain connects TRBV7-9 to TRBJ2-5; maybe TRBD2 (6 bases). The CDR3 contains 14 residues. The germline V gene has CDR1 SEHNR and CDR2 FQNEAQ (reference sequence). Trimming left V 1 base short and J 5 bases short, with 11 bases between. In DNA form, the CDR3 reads TGTGCCAGCAGCTTAGGGTCAGGGAGGGAGACCCAGTACTTC. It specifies CASSLGSGRETQYF.

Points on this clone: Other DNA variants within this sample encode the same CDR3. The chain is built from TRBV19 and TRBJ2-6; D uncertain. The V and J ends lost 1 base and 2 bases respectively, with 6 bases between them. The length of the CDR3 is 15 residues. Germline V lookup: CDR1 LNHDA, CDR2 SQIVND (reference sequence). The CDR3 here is CASSIVGAGANVLTF. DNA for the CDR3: TGTGCCAGTAGTATAGTAGGTGCTGGGGCCAACGTCCTGACTTTC.

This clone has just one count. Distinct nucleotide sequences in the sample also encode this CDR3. CDR3 DNA: TGTGCCAGCAGCTTAGGAAGGGATAATGAGCAGTTCTTC. Translation: CASSLGRDNEQFF. The chain has TRBV7-2 and TRBJ2-1; no reliable D call. The V gene's germline CDR1 is SGHTA and CDR2 FQGNSA. The V end was cut by 1 base, the J end by 7 bases, with 8 bases between. This CDR3 comprises 13 residues.